This T cell receptor (beta chain) was found in a study of T cell changes during pregnancy in multiple sclerosis (dated by TCRdb to between 2017 and 2020). As for the study more broadly: In women with multiple sclerosis, the researchers looked at how the T cell repertoire shifted as pregnancy progressed.

Inclusive of the bounding cysteine and phenylalanine, the CDR3 is 16 residues long. Just the 48-base CDR3 DNA is kept, in frame starting at base 1. CDR1 and CDR2 are drawn from the germline V gene (reference sequence): SEHNR, FQNEAQ. Compared with germline, V lacks 5 bases and J lacks 3 bases; bases without a gene match: 9. This clone was seen just once. The antigen this receptor binds is unknown. No much larger clonotype is one base removed from it; base qualities were not supplied. Receptor amplification or capture employed the immunoSEQ multiplex PCR assay. TCRdb mirrors the immuneACCESS table, restricted to in-frame sequences. Some clones are absent from its copies; in checked studies, under half trace to an unresolved V gene, and the reason for the others is unknown. In this sample the table shows approximately 37,000 clones, around 90% of which occur a single time. The ten most abundant clones make up about 0.35% of the sample.

This sequence uses TRBV7-9 and TRBJ2-3, with 9 central nucleotides matching TRBD2. Source: CD4+ T cells from peripheral blood mononuclear cells, taken in the third trimester of pregnancy. The clonotype comes from a female donor in good health, enrolled as a control in a pregnancy study. The sequenced DNA: TGTGCCAGCAGCCCCCCCCGGACTAGCGAGACAGATACGCAGTATTTT. Translated, this gives CASSPPRTSETDTQYF.